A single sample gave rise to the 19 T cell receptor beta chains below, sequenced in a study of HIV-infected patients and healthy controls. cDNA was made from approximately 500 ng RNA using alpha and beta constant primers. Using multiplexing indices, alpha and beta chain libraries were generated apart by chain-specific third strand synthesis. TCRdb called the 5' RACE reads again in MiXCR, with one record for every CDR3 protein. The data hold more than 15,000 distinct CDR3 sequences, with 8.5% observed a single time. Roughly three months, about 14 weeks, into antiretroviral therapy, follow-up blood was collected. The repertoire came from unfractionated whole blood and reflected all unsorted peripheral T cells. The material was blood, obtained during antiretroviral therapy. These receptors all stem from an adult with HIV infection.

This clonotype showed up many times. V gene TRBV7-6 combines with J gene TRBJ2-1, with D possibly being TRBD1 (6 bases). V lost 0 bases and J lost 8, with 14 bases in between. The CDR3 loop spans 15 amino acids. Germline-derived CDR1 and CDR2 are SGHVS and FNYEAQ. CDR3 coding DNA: TGTGCCAGCAGCTTAGCCCAGGGGTTTCTGGATGAGCAGTTCTTC. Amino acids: CASSLAQGFLDEQFF.

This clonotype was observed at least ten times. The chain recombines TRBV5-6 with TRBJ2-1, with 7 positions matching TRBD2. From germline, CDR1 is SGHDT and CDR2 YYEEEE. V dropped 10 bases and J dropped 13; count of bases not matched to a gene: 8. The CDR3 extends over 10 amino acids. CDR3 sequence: CAHGRASQFF. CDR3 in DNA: TGTGCCCATGGGAGGGCTAGTCAGTTCTTC.

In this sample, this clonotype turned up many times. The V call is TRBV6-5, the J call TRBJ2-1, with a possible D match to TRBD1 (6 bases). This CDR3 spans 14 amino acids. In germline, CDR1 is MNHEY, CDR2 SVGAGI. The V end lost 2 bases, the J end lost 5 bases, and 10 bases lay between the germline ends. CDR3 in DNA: TGTGCCAGCAGTTACGCAGGGGAGAACAATGAGCAGTTCTTC. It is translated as CASSYAGENNEQFF.

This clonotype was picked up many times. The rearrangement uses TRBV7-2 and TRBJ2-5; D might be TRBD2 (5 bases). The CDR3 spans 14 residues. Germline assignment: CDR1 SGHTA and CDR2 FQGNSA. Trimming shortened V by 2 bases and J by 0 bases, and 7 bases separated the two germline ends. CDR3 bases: TGTGCCAGCAGCTTAATGAGGGACCAAGAGACCCAGTACTTC. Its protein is CASSLMRDQETQYF.

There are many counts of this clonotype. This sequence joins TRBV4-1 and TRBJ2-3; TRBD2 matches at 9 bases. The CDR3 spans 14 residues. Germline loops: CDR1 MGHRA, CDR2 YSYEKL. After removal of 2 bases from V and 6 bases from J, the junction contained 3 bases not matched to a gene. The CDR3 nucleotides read TGCGCCAGCAGCCAACCCGGGACTAGCGATACGCAGTATTTT. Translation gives CASSQPGTSDTQYF.

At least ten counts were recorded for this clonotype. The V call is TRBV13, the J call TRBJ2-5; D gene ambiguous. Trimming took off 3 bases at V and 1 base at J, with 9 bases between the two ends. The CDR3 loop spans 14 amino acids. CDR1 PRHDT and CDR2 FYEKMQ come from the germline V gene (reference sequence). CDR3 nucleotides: TGTGCCAGCAGCTTTGGGCAGCTCCAAGAGACCCAGTACTTC. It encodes CASSFGQLQETQYF.

In DNA form, the CDR3 reads TGTGCCAGCAGCGTAGCGGGCAGGGGTTTGAATTCACCCCTCCACTTT. It translates to CASSVAGRGLNSPLHF. V gene TRBV9 combines with J gene TRBJ1-6, with TRBD1 as a possible D gene (6 bases). V gave up 0 bases and J gave up 7 bases, with 14 bases separating them. The CDR3 has 16 amino acids. The germline V gene encodes CDR1 SGDLS and CDR2 YYNGEE.

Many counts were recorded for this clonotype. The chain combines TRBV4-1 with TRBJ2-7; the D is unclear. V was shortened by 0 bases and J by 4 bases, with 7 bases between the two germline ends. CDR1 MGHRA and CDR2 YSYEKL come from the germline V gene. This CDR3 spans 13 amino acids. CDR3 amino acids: CASSQDPPYEQYF. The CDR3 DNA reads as TGCGCCAGCAGCCAAGACCCTCCTTACGAGCAGTACTTC.

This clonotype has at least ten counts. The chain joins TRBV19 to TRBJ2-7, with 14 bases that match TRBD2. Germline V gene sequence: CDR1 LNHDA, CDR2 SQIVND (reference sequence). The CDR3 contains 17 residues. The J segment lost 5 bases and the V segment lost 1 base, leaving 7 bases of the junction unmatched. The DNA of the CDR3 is TGTGCCAGTAGTATAGGACTAGCGGGAGGGCCGGTGAACGAGCAGTACTTC. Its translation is CASSIGLAGGPVNEQYF.

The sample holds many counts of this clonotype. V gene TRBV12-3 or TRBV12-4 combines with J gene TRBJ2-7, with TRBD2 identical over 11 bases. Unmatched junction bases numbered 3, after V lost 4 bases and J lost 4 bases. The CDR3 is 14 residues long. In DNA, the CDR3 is TGTGCCAGCAGTTATCTAGCGGGGGGATACGAGCAGTACTTC. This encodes CASSYLAGGYEQYF.

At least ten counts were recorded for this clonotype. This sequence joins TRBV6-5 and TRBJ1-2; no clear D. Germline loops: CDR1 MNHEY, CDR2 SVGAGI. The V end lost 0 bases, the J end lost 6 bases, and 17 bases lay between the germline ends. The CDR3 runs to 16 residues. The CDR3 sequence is CASSYSGSGGNHGYTF. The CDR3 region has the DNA TGTGCCAGCAGTTACTCGGGATCGGGAGGGAACCATGGCTACACCTTC.

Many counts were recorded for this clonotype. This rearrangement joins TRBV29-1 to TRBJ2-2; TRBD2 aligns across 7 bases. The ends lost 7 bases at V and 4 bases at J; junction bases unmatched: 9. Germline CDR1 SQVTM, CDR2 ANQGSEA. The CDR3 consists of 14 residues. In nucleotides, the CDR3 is TGCAGCGCCGGGACTAAGTCTCGCACCGGGGAGCTGTTTTTT. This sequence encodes CSAGTKSRTGELFF.

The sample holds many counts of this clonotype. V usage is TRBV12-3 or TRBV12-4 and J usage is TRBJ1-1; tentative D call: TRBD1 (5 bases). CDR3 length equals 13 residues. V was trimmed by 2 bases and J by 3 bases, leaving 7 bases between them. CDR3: CASSLMGDTEAFF. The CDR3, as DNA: TGTGCCAGCAGTTTAATGGGGGACACTGAAGCTTTCTTT.

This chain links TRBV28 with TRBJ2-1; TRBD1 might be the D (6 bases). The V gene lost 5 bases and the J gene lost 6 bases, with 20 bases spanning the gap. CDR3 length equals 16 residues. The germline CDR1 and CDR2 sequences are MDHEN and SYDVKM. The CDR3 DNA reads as TGTGCCAGCAGTGGGGTCGACAGGCCCCCGGGCAATGAGCAGTTCTTC. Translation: CASSGVDRPPGNEQFF.

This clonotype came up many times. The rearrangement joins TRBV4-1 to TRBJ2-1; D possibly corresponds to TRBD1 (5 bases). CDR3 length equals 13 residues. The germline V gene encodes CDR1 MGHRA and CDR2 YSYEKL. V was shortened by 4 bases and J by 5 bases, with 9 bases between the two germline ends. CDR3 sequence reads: CASSPFRDNEQFF. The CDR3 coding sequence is TGCGCCAGCAGCCCCTTCAGGGACAATGAGCAGTTCTTC.

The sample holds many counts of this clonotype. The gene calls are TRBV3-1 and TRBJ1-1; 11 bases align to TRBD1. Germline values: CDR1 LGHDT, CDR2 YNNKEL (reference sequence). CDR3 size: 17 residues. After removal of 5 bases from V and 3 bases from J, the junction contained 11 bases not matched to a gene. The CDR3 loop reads CASSSRDRGIMDTEAFF. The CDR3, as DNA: TGTGCCAGCAGCTCCCGGGACAGGGGGATTATGGACACTGAAGCTTTCTTT.

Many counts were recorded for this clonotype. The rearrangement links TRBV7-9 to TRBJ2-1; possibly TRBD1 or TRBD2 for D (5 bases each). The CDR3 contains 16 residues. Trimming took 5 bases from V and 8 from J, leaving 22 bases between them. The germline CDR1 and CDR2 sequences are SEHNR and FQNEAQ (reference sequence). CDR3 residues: CASSPISLARGDEQFF. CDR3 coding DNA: TGTGCCAGCAGCCCCATCAGTCTAGCAAGGGGAGATGAGCAGTTCTTC.

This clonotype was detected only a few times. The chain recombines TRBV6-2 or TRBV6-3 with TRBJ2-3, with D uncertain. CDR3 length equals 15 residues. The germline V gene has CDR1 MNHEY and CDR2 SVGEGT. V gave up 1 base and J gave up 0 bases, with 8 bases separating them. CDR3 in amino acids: CASSYYRTSTDTQYF. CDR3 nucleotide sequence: TGTGCCAGCAGTTACTACAGAACTAGCACAGATACGCAGTATTTT.

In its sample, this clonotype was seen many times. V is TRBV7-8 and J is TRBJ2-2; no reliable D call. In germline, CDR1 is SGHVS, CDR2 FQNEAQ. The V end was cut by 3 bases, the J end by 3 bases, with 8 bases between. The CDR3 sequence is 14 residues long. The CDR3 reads CASSLEEYTGELFF. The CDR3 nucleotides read TGTGCCAGCAGCTTGGAAGAATACACCGGGGAGCTGTTTTTT. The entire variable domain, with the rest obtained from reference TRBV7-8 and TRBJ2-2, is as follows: GAGVSQSPRYKVAKRGQDVALRCDPISGHVSLFWYQQALGQGPEFLTYFQNEAQLDKSGLPSDRFFAERPEGSVSTLKIQRTQQEDSAVYLCASSLEEYTGELFFGEGSRLTVL.